The rows below give T cell receptor beta chains drawn from one sample of a study of T cell repertoires in cytomegalovirus infection. TCRdb reprocessed the reads with MiXCR, giving one entry per CDR3 protein. This table has about half a million distinct CDR3 sequences, roughly a third appearing once. Antigen specificity for these receptors is unknown. The sequenced sample was cultured PBMCs, obtained from culture after CMV antigen stimulation. The receptors derive from a human donor in good health (CMV status not recorded). Some clones in this sample may be carry-over from other donors' samples. Each CDR3 is given with its conserved first and last residue. The D gene is left open where the match is weak. Clone sizes are given selectively: once, few, many, or a class where the clone is expanded.

CASSERDRGHDTQYF,TGTGCCAGCAGTGAACGGGACAGGGGGCATGATACGCAGTATTTT,TRBV6-1,many,TRBJ2-3,TRBD1
CATSPPGPNTGELFF,TGTGCCACCTCTCCACCGGGACCGAACACCGGGGAGCTGTTTTTT,TRBV19,.,TRBJ2-2,.
CASSQDTGGSGELFF,TGTGCCAGCAGCCAAGATACAGGGGGTTCCGGGGAGCTGTTTTTT,TRBV4-1,.,TRBJ2-2,TRBD1
CAISEGGNTEAFF,TGTGCCATCAGTGAGGGGGGGAACACTGAAGCTTTCTTT,TRBV10-3,few,TRBJ1-1,.
CASSLSFSGGASSYNEQFF,TGTGCCAGCAGCTTATCGTTCTCGGGAGGGGCCAGCTCCTACAATGAGCAGTTCTTC,TRBV5-4,.,TRBJ2-1,TRBD2
CASSLGGSGPRSDTQYF,TGTGCCAGCAGCTTAGGGGGTAGCGGGCCACGATCAGATACGCAGTATTTT,TRBV11-2,.,TRBJ2-3,TRBD2
CASSSEVGNTQYF,TGTGCCAGCAGCTCGGAAGTGGGGAATACGCAGTATTTT,TRBV7-6,few,TRBJ2-3,.
CASSQPAGGGSSGNTIYF,TGTGCCAGCAGCCAACCCGCGGGAGGGGGGAGCTCTGGAAACACCATATATTTT,TRBV4-2,few,TRBJ1-3,.
CATYNGSQGFYEQYF,TGTGCCACCTATAACGGTTCACAGGGATTCTACGAGCAGTACTTC,TRBV24-1,.,TRBJ2-7,.
CASSIQGAEAFF,TGTGCCAGTAGTATCCAGGGGGCTGAAGCTTTCTTT,TRBV19,few,TRBJ1-1,TRBD1
CASSPGQGAPLNYGYTF,TGTGCCAGCAGCCCCGGACAGGGGGCCCCTCTAAACTATGGCTACACCTTC,TRBV11-3,few,TRBJ1-2,TRBD1
CASSPGLGGYTF,TGTGCCAGCAGCCCGGGACTTGGTGGCTACACCTTC,TRBV7-2,few,TRBJ1-2,.
CASSSMGLETTDTQYF,TGTGCCAGCAGCTCGATGGGACTAGAGACCACAGATACGCAGTATTTT,TRBV7-2,.,TRBJ2-3,TRBD2
CASSREGAQYNEQFF,TGCGCCAGCAGCCGAGAGGGGGCCCAATACAATGAGCAGTTCTTC,TRBV4-1,few,TRBJ2-1,TRBD1
CASSLRRTQVLALRQPQHF,TGCGCCAGCAGCCTCAGGAGGACCCAGGTATTGGCCTTGAGACAGCCCCAGCATTTT,TRBV4-3,.,TRBJ1-5,.
CASSQDHRGDYGYTF,TGCGCCAGCAGCCAAGACCACAGGGGTGACTATGGCTACACCTTC,TRBV4-3,few,TRBJ1-2,TRBD1
CASTPIPRGPNYEQYF,TGTGCCAGCACCCCAATCCCCAGGGGCCCGAACTACGAGCAGTACTTC,TRBV27,.,TRBJ2-7,.
CATSDPSKAYGYTF,TGTGCCACCAGTGATCCCTCGAAAGCCTATGGCTACACCTTC,TRBV24-1,.,TRBJ1-2,.
CASSLLAGGPTEQYF,TGTGCCAGCAGCCTTCTAGCGGGAGGGCCGACCGAGCAGTACTTC,TRBV5-6,.,TRBJ2-7,TRBD2
CASSSSVGYEQYF,TGTGCCAGCAGCTCATCTGTTGGCTACGAGCAGTACTTC,TRBV7-2,many,TRBJ2-7,.
CASRRGQGNNSPLHF,TGTGCCAGCCGGCGCGGACAGGGGAACAATTCACCCCTCCACTTT,TRBV28,.,TRBJ1-6,TRBD1
CASSPFGTGSTDTQYF,TGTGCCAGCTCACCATTCGGGACAGGGTCTACAGATACGCAGTATTTT,TRBV18,.,TRBJ2-3,TRBD1
CASSLRRGREVDTQYF,TGTGCCAGCAGCTTACGGAGGGGGCGCGAGGTAGATACGCAGTATTTT,TRBV7-2,few,TRBJ2-3,.
CASSQRQGGNSPLHF,TGTGCCAGCAGCCAGAGACAGGGCGGGAATTCACCCCTCCACTTT,TRBV14,once,TRBJ1-6,TRBD1
CASSLQAWDYRKETQYF,TGTGCCAGCAGCTTACAAGCTTGGGACTATAGGAAAGAGACCCAGTACTTC,TRBV12-3/TRBV12-4,.,TRBJ2-5,TRBD2
CASSTARGDYEQYF,TGTGCCAGTAGTACGGCGCGGGGGGACTACGAGCAGTACTTC,TRBV19,.,TRBJ2-7,TRBD2
CASSLASDPSTDTQYF,TGCGCCAGCAGCTTGGCGTCGGACCCTAGCACAGATACGCAGTATTTT,TRBV5-1,few,TRBJ2-3,.
CSASTGSQTINQPQHF,TGCAGTGCTAGTACAGGGTCCCAAACCATCAATCAGCCCCAGCATTTT,TRBV20-1,.,TRBJ1-5,.
CASSVGTAYSTDTQYF,TGTGCCAGCAGCGTGGGGACCGCCTATAGCACAGATACGCAGTATTTT,TRBV9,.,TRBJ2-3,.
CASSLGLGQLYEQYF,TGTGCCAGCAGCTTAGGTTTGGGACAGCTTTACGAGCAGTACTTC,TRBV7-8,.,TRBJ2-7,TRBD1
CASSLAGTDYGYTF,TGTGCCAGCAGCTTAGCCGGGACGGATTATGGCTACACCTTC,TRBV7-2,medium-sized,TRBJ1-2,.
CASSLRQRELFF,TGTGCCAGCAGCTTAAGACAAAGAGAGCTGTTTTTT,TRBV7-2,few,TRBJ1-4,.
CASRIVSGNTEAFF,TGTGCCAGCCGGATAGTGTCAGGTAACACTGAAGCTTTCTTT,TRBV6-5,once,TRBJ1-1,.
CATESGTGNTIYF,TGTGCCACCGAGTCGGGGACTGGAAACACCATATATTTT,TRBV5-6,many,TRBJ1-3,.
CASSQFGETGEQFF,TGCGCCAGCAGCCAATTCGGGGAAACGGGTGAGCAGTTCTTC,TRBV4-1,.,TRBJ2-1,.
CASSLGVREQYF,TGCGCCAGCAGCTTAGGAGTACGAGAGCAGTACTTC,TRBV5-1,.,TRBJ2-7,.
CASSQGSEGTLGNTIYF,TGCGCCAGCAGCCAAGGTTCGGAGGGGACCTTAGGGAACACCATATATTTT,TRBV4-1,.,TRBJ1-3,.
CASSGSSSYNEQFF,TGTGCCAGCAGCGGGTCCTCGTCCTACAATGAGCAGTTCTTC,TRBV5-1,many,TRBJ2-1,.
CASSRDRGTQYF,TGTGCCAGCAGTCGGGACCGCGGTACGCAGTATTTT,TRBV12-3/TRBV12-4,.,TRBJ2-3,.